This T cell receptor beta chain is from a study of cytomegalovirus exposure and HLA in healthy donors. Both 60 Vbeta primers and 13 Jbeta primers went into the PCR. Sequenced by immunoSEQ multiplex PCR; TCRdb stores in-frame clones only, minus some. The repertoire table contains 150,000 to 200,000 clones. The study's findings and limits: In a later analysis, across HLA loci, associated TCR counts were highest for DRB1, lowest for HLA-C. A highly shared variant cluster was judged a likely technical artifact.

The length of the CDR3 is 13 residues. V lost 8 bases and J lost 6; bases outside the gene matches: 7. The germline CDR1 and CDR2 sequences are SGHTA and FQGNSA. On this clone itself: Its antigen remains unknown.

The V and J genes are TRBV7-2 and TRBJ2-5, with 9 bases aligning to TRBD2. This receptor was taken from a woman aged 18-29 years in good health and CMV-seropositive. Sample: PBMCs. For the CDR3, the DNA is TGTGCCAGCGCCAGCGGGAGGTGGCAGACCCAGTACTTC. Its translation is CASASGRWQTQYF. Full variable domain (outside the CDR3, taken from reference TRBV7-2 and TRBJ2-5): GAGVSQSPSNKVTEKGKDVELRCDPISGHTALYWYRQSLGQGLEFLIYFQGNSAPDKSGLPSDRFSAERTGGSVSTLTIQRTQQEDSAVYLCASASGRWQTQYFGPGTRLLVL.